This T cell receptor beta chain was recovered during a study of T cells of healthy individuals. There are many counts of this clonotype. Via MiXCR, TCRdb re-called the 5' RACE reads, giving one row per CDR3 protein. The profile shows 50,000 to 55,000 distinct CDR3 sequences, under 15% of them singletons. The CDR3 sequence is 15 residues long. Germline CDR1 is ENHRY and CDR2 is SYGVKD. The V and J ends lost 3 bases and 2 bases, in that order; junction bases with no gene match: 4. The sequence came from a human donor in good health. J is TRBJ1-5 and V is TRBV10-3; 7 positions match TRBD1. CDR3 sequence (DNA): TGTGCCATCAGTGACACAGGGGTGGGCAATCAGCCCCAGCATTTT. Residues: CAISDTGVGNQPQHF.